This T cell receptor (beta chain) was observed in a study of regulatory T cells in long-lasting Graves disease. The time point: newly diagnosed GD, antithyroid drugs for less than 3 months. TCR sequences were obtained from RNA taken from PBMCs. The ends lost 3 bases at V and 3 bases at J; junction bases unmatched: 3. The CDR3 consists of 14 residues. The sample holds many counts of this clonotype. Its specificity is not known. Study results and limitations: Persistent disease samples used TRBV28, TRBJ1-2 and TRBJ2-5 preferentially.

Arm-PCR of CDR3 regions and iRepertoire HTBI primers were the basis on which TCR beta libraries were built. TCRdb ran MiXCR on the multiplex PCR reads and lists one entry per CDR3 protein. The sample yields about 420,000 distinct CDR3 sequences, roughly 15% seen once. These records were also assigned to another study, of T cells in Graves' hyperthyroidism and ophthalmopathy. That source reports: Each diagnosis was grounded in clinical symptoms, serum thyroxine and TRAb, thyroid ultrasound, and orbital computed tomography. First-round RT-PCR with HTBI primers amplified the TCR CDR3 region.

The chain employs TRBV12-3 or TRBV12-4 and TRBJ2-7, with 9 nucleotides matching TRBD2. The receptor's source is a woman between 18 and 29 years old with Graves disease. The sample here was peripheral blood mononuclear cells (PBMCs), taken at new diagnosis, from a patient treated with antithyroid drugs. CDR3 loop: CASSFLAGNYEQYF. For the CDR3, the DNA is TGTGCCAGCAGTTTCCTAGCGGGGAACTACGAGCAGTACTTC.